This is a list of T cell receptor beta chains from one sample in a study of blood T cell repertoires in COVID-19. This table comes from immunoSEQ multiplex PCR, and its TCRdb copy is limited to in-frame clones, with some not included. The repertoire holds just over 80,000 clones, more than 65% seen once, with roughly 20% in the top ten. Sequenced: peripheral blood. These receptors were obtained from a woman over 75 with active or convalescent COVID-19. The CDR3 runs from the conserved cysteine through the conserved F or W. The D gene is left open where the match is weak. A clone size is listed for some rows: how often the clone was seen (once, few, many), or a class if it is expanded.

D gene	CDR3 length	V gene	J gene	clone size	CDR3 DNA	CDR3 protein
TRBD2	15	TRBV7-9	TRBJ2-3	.	TGTGCCAGCAGCTTCCTAGCGGGGTTCACAGATACGCAGTATTTT	CASSFLAGFTDTQYF
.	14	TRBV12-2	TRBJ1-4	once	TGTGCAAGTCGCTCTAGTGACAGGGGAGAAAAACTGTTTTTT	CASRSSDRGEKLFF
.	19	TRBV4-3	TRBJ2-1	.	TGCGCCAGCAGCCAAGATCTGGAGTCACACTTCAATAATGAGAATGAGCAGTTCTTC	CASSQDLESHFNNENEQFF
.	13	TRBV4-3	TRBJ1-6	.	TGCGCCAGCAGCAGGGAGCTCAATTCACCCCTCCACTTT	CASSRELNSPLHF
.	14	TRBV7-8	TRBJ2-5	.	TGTGCCAGCAGCTTAGTGGTCTCGGTAGAGACCCAGTACTTC	CASSLVVSVETQYF
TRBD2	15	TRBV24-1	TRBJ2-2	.	TGTGCCACCAGTGATAGCGGGGTGAACACCGGGGAGCTGTTTTTT	CATSDSGVNTGELFF
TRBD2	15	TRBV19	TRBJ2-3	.	TGTGCCAGTAGTATTGGCGGGGGTGGCCCAGATACGCAGTATTTT	CASSIGGGGPDTQYF
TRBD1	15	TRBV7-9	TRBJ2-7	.	TGTGCCAGCAGCTCCCTACAGGGGGGATCCTACGAGCAGTACTTC	CASSSLQGGSYEQYF
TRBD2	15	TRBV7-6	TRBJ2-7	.	TGTGCCAGCAGCTTAGATATTAGCGGGGTCTACGAGCAGTACTTC	CASSLDISGVYEQYF
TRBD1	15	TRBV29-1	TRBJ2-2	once	TGCAGCGCACCTGGACAGGGGGGAAACACCGGGGAGCTGTTTTTT	CSAPGQGGNTGELFF
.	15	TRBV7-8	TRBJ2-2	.	TGTGCCAGCAGCCAAGCCGGGGAGGAGACCGGGGAGCTGTTTTTT	CASSQAGEETGELFF
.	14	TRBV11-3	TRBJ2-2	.	TGTGCCAGCAGCTTAGGGCAGGACACCGGGGAGCTGTTTTTT	CASSLGQDTGELFF
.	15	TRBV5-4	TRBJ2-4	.	TGTGCCAGCAGCCCGCAGGCAGGGGAAACAAACATTCAGTACTTC	CASSPQAGETNIQYF
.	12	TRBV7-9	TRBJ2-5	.	TGTGCCAGCAGCTCCCTGGCAGAGACCCAGTACTTC	CASSSLAETQYF
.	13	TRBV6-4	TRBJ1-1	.	TGTGCCAGCAGTAGGGAGTCGAACACTGAAGCTTTCTTT	CASSRESNTEAFF
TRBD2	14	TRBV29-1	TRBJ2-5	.	TGCAGCGTTGCTAGCGGGGACCCCCAAGAGACCCAGTACTTC	CSVASGDPQETQYF
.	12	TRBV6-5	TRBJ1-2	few	TGTGCCAGCAGCGACTATAGGAGCGGCTACACCTTC	CASSDYRSGYTF
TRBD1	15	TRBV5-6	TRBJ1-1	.	TGTGCCAGCAGCCGTCCGGGACAGGGGGAAACTGAAGCTTTCTTT	CASSRPGQGETEAFF
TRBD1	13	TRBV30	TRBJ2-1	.	TGTGCCTGGAGAGGGACAGGGGCTGGGGAGCAGTTCTTC	CAWRGTGAGEQFF
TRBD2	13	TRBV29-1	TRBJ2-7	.	TGCAGCGTTGTACAGATCAGGGAGGGCGAGCAGTACTTC	CSVVQIREGEQYF
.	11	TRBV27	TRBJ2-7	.	TGTGCCAGCAGCCGGGGATACGAGCAGTACTTC	CASSRGYEQYF
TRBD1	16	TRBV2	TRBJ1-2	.	TGTGCCAGCATGGGGCCGGGACAGGAACTTAACTATGGCTACACCTTC	CASMGPGQELNYGYTF
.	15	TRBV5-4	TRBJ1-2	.	TGTGCCAGCAGCTTGTTCGCAGGGGAAGGCTATGGCTACACCTTC	CASSLFAGEGYGYTF
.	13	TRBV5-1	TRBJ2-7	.	TGCGCCAGCAGCTTGGAACAGTCCTACGAGCAGTACTTC	CASSLEQSYEQYF
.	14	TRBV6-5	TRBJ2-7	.	TGTGCCAGCAGCGCCGAGTCGAGCTCCTACGAGCAGTACTTC	CASSAESSSYEQYF
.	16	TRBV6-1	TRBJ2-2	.	TGTGCCAGCAGTGAACTAGGGGGGGCGAACACCGGGGAGCTGTTTTTT	CASSELGGANTGELFF
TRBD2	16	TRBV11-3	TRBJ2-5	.	TGTGCCAGCAGCCAGGGACTAGCGGGGGGAGAGGAGACCCAGTACTTC	CASSQGLAGGEETQYF
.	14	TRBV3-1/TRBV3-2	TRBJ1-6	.	TGTGCCAGCAGCCAAGTATCCGACAGTTCACCCCTCCACTTT	CASSQVSDSSPLHF
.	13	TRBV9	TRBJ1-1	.	TGTGCCAGCAGCGCAGTGGGGGGTGGTGAAGCTTTCTTT	CASSAVGGGEAFF